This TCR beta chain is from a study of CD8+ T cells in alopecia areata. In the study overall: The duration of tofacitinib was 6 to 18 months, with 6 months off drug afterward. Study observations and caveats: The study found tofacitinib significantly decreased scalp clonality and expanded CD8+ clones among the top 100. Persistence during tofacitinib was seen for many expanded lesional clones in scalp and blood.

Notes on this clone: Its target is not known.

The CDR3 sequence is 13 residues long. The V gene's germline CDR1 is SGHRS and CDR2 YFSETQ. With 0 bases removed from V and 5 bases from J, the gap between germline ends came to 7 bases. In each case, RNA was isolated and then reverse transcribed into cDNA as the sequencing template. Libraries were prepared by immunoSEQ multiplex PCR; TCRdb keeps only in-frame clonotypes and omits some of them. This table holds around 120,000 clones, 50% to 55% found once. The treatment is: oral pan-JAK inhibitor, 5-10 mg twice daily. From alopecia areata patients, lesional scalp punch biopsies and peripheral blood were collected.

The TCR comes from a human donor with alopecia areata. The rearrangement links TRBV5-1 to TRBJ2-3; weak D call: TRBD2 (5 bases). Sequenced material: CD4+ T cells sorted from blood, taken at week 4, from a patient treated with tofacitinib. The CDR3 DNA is TGCGCCAGCAGCTTGGGGACTGGAGATACGCAGTATTTT. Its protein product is CASSLGTGDTQYF.